This T cell receptor beta chain was retrieved from a study of tumor and adjacent non-tumor tissue in lung cancer. The library came from three nested PCR rounds adapted from ARM-PCR protocols. Via MiXCR, TCRdb re-called the multiplex PCR reads, giving one row per CDR3 protein. The repertoire holds about 110,000 distinct CDR3 sequences, with 75% to 90% as singletons. This clonotype was seen just once. One junction end does not reproduce the germline sequence, and a read error may be involved. The template was RNA from unsorted bulk tissue. The germline gives CDR1 MDHEN, CDR2 SYDVKM. The CDR3 is 14 residues long.

The sample consisted of lung tumor tissue. This sequence was found in a man aged 70-80 years with non-small cell lung cancer. The chain employs TRBV28 and TRBJ1-5; no definite D call. CDR3: CASSVTRENQPQHF. In DNA, the CDR3 is TGTGCCAGCAGTGTGACAAGGGAGAATCAACCCCAGCATTTT.